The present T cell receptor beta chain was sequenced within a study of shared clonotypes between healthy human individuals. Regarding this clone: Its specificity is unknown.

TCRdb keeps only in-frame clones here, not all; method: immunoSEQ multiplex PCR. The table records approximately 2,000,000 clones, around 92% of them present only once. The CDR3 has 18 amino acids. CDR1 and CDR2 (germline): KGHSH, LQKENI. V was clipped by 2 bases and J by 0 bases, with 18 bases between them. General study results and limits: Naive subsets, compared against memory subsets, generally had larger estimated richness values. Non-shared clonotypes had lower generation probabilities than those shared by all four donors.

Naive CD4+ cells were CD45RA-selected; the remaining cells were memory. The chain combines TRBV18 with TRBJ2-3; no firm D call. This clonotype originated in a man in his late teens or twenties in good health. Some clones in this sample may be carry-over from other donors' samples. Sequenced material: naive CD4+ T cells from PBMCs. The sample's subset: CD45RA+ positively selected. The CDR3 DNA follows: TGTGCCAGCTCACCAAGGCTGGGCGAACTCCCTAGCACAGATACGCAGTATTTT. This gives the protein CASSPRLGELPSTDTQYF.